This T cell receptor (beta chain) stems from a study of cytomegalovirus exposure and HLA in healthy donors. With 60 Vbeta and 13 Jbeta primers, the PCR was carried out. Measured with immunoSEQ multiplex PCR; TCRdb has only the in-frame clones, and not every one. The sample includes approximately 100,000 clones, around a tenth of them seen just once. The length of the CDR3 is 17 residues. Trimming removed 4 bases at V and 1 base at J, with 18 bases between. CDR1 and CDR2 (germline): SGHNT, YYREEE (reference sequence). General study points: Cytomegalovirus association was listed for about 150 TCR beta chains. A later analysis linked a missense variant in DCLRE1C to the trimming of TCR beta V and J genes. A prior analysis recorded that most TCR beta V segments were productive about 87% or about 30% of the time.

There are a few counts of this clone. The antigen is unknown. Sequenced: PBMCs. The sequence derives from a man aged 50 or older in good health and CMV-seropositive. V and J are TRBV5-4 and TRBJ2-1, with no clear D. The CDR3 region is CASSTTRGGSSYNEQFF. The CDR3 region has the DNA TGTGCCAGCAGCACCACAAGAGGCGGAAGTTCCTACAATGAGCAGTTCTTC.